This T cell receptor beta chain was sequenced for a study of T-cell memory formation after mild COVID-19. Study-level findings and limits: Clones contracting over day 15 to 85 were CD4/CD8 balanced, with later expanders leaning CD4+.

Germline CDR1 and CDR2: SNHLY and FYNNEI. The CDR3 sequence is 13 residues long. With 2 bases removed from V and 5 bases from J, the gap between germline ends came to 7 bases. MiXCR, run by TCRdb on the 5' RACE reads, gives a single entry per CDR3 protein. The table shows roughly 310,000 distinct CDR3 sequences, with approximately 15% occurring only once. This clonotype was counted a few times. What it binds is not known. The sample comprised PBMCs or a T cell subset sorted from them (not recorded which). The chain links TRBV2 to TRBJ1-5; weak D call: TRBD1 (5 bases). This TCR was sampled from a man between 18 and 35 years old who had mild COVID-19 (a few samples of this study predate the infection). Cell type and time point are not known. CDR3 coding DNA: TGTGCCAGCAGTGAATGGGGGGATCAGCCCCAGCATTTT. Amino acids: CASSEWGDQPQHF. The entire variable domain, with the rest obtained from reference TRBV2 and TRBJ1-5, is as follows: EPEVTQTPSHQVTQMGQEVILRCVPISNHLYFYWYRQILGQKVEFLVSFYNNEISEKSEIFDDQFSVERPDGSNFTLKIRSTKLEDSAMYFCASSEWGDQPQHFGDGTRLSIL.